The text below deals with one T cell receptor beta chain. The antigen is unknown. The data were taken from a study of Graves' ophthalmopathy and Graves' hyperthyroidism. Study-level results: Appearing in blood as well were most expanded thyroid clonotypes above 0.001 frequency. For separating ophthalmopathy from stable hyperthyroidism, a 13-signature model gave 85% to 90% sensitivity and 75% to 83% specificity.

CDR3 length equals 14 residues. The J segment lost 5 bases and the V segment lost 3 bases, leaving 4 bases of the junction unmatched. The germline CDR1 and CDR2 sequences are SGHVS and FQNEAQ. The TCR beta CDR3 regions underwent amplification from RNA transcripts. The library came from an HTBI-primed first-round RT-PCR and a second-round multiplex PCR. TCRdb called the multiplex PCR reads again in MiXCR, with one record for every CDR3 protein. The table has 600,000 to 700,000 distinct CDR3 sequences, just over 40% seen once; the top ten hold about 3.3%. Certain patients were not enrolled. These were patients with other autoimmune diseases, uncontrolled infections, pregnancy or lactation.

The source material was peripheral blood. The genes are TRBV7-8 and TRBJ2-5, with 9 bases matching TRBD2. The TCR originated in an adult man with Graves' ophthalmopathy. The CDR3 DNA reads as TGTGCCAGCAGCTTCGGGCTAGCGGGGGAGACCCAGTACTTC. Its protein product is CASSFGLAGETQYF.